This paragraph covers one T cell receptor (beta chain) sequence. It may be a read error: a sequence one base away is much more abundant. This sample was taken from a study of T-cell reconstitution after alpha-beta-depleted transplantation in children. Per the germline V gene, CDR1 is SGHRS and CDR2 is YFSETQ. The CDR3 runs to 16 residues. Researchers prepared the TCRbeta library using unique molecular identifiers, the study reports. TCRdb independently ran MiXCR on the PCR reads; one entry per CDR3 protein. This table holds 150,000 to 250,000 distinct CDR3 sequences, more than 14% found once. This sequence joins TRBV5-1 and TRBJ2-1; D possibly corresponds to TRBD2 (6 bases). This TCR was sampled from a human donor who donated a stem cell graft to a child with acute lymphoblastic leukemia. The sequencing used PBMCs from the stem cell graft donor, collected from the stem cell graft. CDR3 sequence: CASSLGVAVNYNGQFF. DNA for the CDR3: TGCGCCAGCAGCTTGGGGGTAGCGGTTAACTACAATGGGCAGTTCTTC.